This TCR beta chain was sequenced for a study of T cells in Graves' hyperthyroidism and ophthalmopathy. This clonotype was found many times. Its matching antigen is unknown. General study points: A model of 13 V-J pairs discriminated ophthalmopathy from stable hyperthyroidism.

RNA transcripts served as the template for amplifying TCR beta CDR3 regions. The HTBI set primed first-round TCR CDR3 RT-PCR. TCRdb re-derived calls from the multiplex PCR reads in MiXCR, one entry per CDR3 protein. Found here are some 300,000 distinct CDR3 sequences, about an eighth of them singletons; the top ten hold almost 8%. Sequenced material: blood. This clonotype was obtained from a woman between 25 and 40 years old with Graves' hyperthyroidism that later progressed to Graves' ophthalmopathy.

The CDR3 DNA reads TGCGCCAGCAGCTTGGAGTGGAACGAGCAGTACTTC. Encoded protein: CASSLEWNEQYF. This rearrangement joins TRBV5-1 to TRBJ2-7; D gene unclear. Trimming removed 0 bases at V and 5 bases at J, with 6 bases between. The CDR3 has 12 residues. Germline CDR1 reads SGHRS; CDR2 reads YFSETQ.